A selection of T cell receptor beta chains follows, all from one sample in a study of T cells after yellow fever vaccination. TCRdb independently ran MiXCR on the 5' RACE reads; one entry per CDR3 protein. The sample has 500,000 to 650,000 distinct CDR3 sequences, 10% to 15% seen once. This sample comprised PBMCs, obtained on the day of the yellow fever booster vaccination. The receptors shown here come from a man aged 25-45 years who received the YFV17D yellow fever vaccine. The CDR3 runs from the conserved cysteine through the conserved F or W. The order of the fields is D gene, clone size, V gene, J gene, CDR3 protein, CDR3 DNA. The D gene is left open where the match is weak. A row's size may be missing; if present it is once, few, many or a size class.

d_call: .
clone_size: few
v_call: TRBV14
j_call: TRBJ2-1
cdr3_aa: CASSQDQRPRSEQFF
cdr3_nt: TGTGCCAGCAGCCAAGATCAACGACCCCGGAGTGAGCAGTTCTTC

d_call: TRBD2
clone_size: .
v_call: TRBV20-1
j_call: TRBJ2-1
cdr3_aa: CSARWGGRQHNEQFF
cdr3_nt: TGCAGTGCTAGATGGGGCGGGAGGCAGCACAATGAGCAGTTCTTC

d_call: .
clone_size: .
v_call: TRBV20-1
j_call: TRBJ2-3
cdr3_aa: CSATVLSRSTDTQYF
cdr3_nt: TGCAGTGCTACGGTCCTCTCGCGAAGCACAGATACGCAGTATTTT

d_call: TRBD2
clone_size: many
v_call: TRBV9
j_call: TRBJ2-3
cdr3_aa: CASSPEGLGRADTQYF
cdr3_nt: TGTGCCAGCAGCCCAGAGGGACTAGGAAGGGCAGATACGCAGTATTTT

d_call: TRBD2
clone_size: few
v_call: TRBV28
j_call: TRBJ2-3
cdr3_aa: CASRSGATDTQYF
cdr3_nt: TGTGCCAGCAGGAGCGGGGCCACAGATACGCAGTATTTT

d_call: TRBD2
clone_size: .
v_call: TRBV5-1
j_call: TRBJ2-7
cdr3_aa: CASSLDMGGSSYEQYF
cdr3_nt: TGCGCCAGCAGCTTGGATATGGGCGGGAGCTCCTACGAGCAGTACTTC

d_call: .
clone_size: many
v_call: TRBV20-1
j_call: TRBJ2-7
cdr3_aa: CSASGNEPNHEQYF
cdr3_nt: TGCAGTGCTAGCGGGAACGAGCCAAACCACGAGCAGTACTTC

d_call: .
clone_size: .
v_call: TRBV20-1
j_call: TRBJ2-1
cdr3_aa: CSAEDKSSYNEQFF
cdr3_nt: TGCAGTGCTGAGGACAAAAGCTCCTACAATGAGCAGTTCTTC

d_call: .
clone_size: few
v_call: TRBV6-5
j_call: TRBJ2-7
cdr3_aa: CASSYSTGGNLDREQYF
cdr3_nt: TGTGCCAGCAGTTACTCGACCGGGGGTAATCTGGATCGCGAGCAGTACTTC

d_call: .
clone_size: many
v_call: TRBV11-2
j_call: TRBJ2-7
cdr3_aa: CATFGGYEQYF
cdr3_nt: TGTGCCACTTTTGGGGGCTACGAGCAGTACTTC

d_call: .
clone_size: few
v_call: TRBV6-5
j_call: TRBJ2-3
cdr3_aa: CASSYSIGSQTDTQYF
cdr3_nt: TGTGCCAGCAGTTACTCGATCGGGAGTCAAACAGATACGCAGTATTTT

d_call: TRBD1
clone_size: few
v_call: TRBV20-1
j_call: TRBJ2-3
cdr3_aa: CSAYRGGDTQYF
cdr3_nt: TGCAGTGCTTACAGGGGTGGGGATACGCAGTATTTT

d_call: .
clone_size: many
v_call: TRBV29-1
j_call: TRBJ2-7
cdr3_aa: CSVEDEGTGGYEQYF
cdr3_nt: TGCAGCGTTGAAGACGAAGGGACCGGTGGCTACGAGCAGTACTTC

d_call: .
clone_size: few
v_call: TRBV6-5
j_call: TRBJ2-5
cdr3_aa: CASSYLGVTVTQYF
cdr3_nt: TGTGCCAGCAGTTATTTAGGGGTAACTGTGACCCAGTACTTC

d_call: .
clone_size: few
v_call: TRBV3-1
j_call: TRBJ1-1
cdr3_aa: CASSRRENTEAFF
cdr3_nt: TGTGCCAGCAGCCGAAGGGAGAACACTGAAGCTTTCTTT

d_call: TRBD2
clone_size: .
v_call: TRBV7-2
j_call: TRBJ2-1
cdr3_aa: CASSSGTISEQFF
cdr3_nt: TGTGCCAGCAGCTCCGGGACTATCAGTGAGCAGTTCTTC

d_call: TRBD2
clone_size: few
v_call: TRBV12-3/TRBV12-4
j_call: TRBJ2-3
cdr3_aa: CASSLGGSLADTQYF
cdr3_nt: TGTGCCAGCAGTTTAGGCGGGAGTTTGGCAGATACGCAGTATTTT

d_call: .
clone_size: many
v_call: TRBV20-1
j_call: TRBJ1-5
cdr3_aa: CSATQGDQPQHF
cdr3_nt: TGCAGTGCCACACAGGGAGATCAGCCCCAGCATTTT

d_call: .
clone_size: many
v_call: TRBV7-2
j_call: TRBJ2-4
cdr3_aa: CASSSKGVSPDIQYF
cdr3_nt: TGTGCCAGCAGTTCTAAGGGGGTCTCACCTGACATTCAGTACTTC

d_call: TRBD2
clone_size: few
v_call: TRBV5-6
j_call: TRBJ2-3
cdr3_aa: CASSSRGGTQYF
cdr3_nt: TGTGCCAGCAGCTCGCGGGGGGGTACGCAGTATTTT

d_call: TRBD2
clone_size: few
v_call: TRBV29-1
j_call: TRBJ2-1
cdr3_aa: CSVGGGSGSDEQFF
cdr3_nt: TGCAGCGTCGGCGGGGGGAGCGGGAGCGATGAGCAGTTCTTC

d_call: .
clone_size: few
v_call: TRBV4-3
j_call: TRBJ2-1
cdr3_aa: CASSQGSHSSYNEQFF
cdr3_nt: TGCGCCAGCAGCCAAGGCTCCCACAGCTCCTACAATGAGCAGTTCTTC